These 14 T cell receptor beta chains share one sample of origin, sequenced in a study of blood T cell repertoires in COVID-19. Repertoires were generated with immunoSEQ multiplex PCR, while TCRdb's copy carries only in-frame clones and drops some. The table records roughly 100,000 clones, roughly 76% of them present only once. Input material: peripheral blood. The receptors were sampled from a woman in her sixties or seventies with acute or convalescent COVID-19.

The rearrangement links TRBV12-1 to TRBJ1-1; TRBD1 is taken as the D call from the table, unchecked against the DNA. TRBV12-1 is a listed pseudogene. The CDR3 totals 16 residues. CDR3 sequence: CASSFIPGALNTEAFF. The DNA for the CDR3 is TGTGCCAGCAGCTTTATCCCAGGGGCCCTGAACACTGAAGCTTTCTTT.

The rearrangement links TRBV7-8 to TRBJ2-5; tentative D call: TRBD2 (5 bases). The germline V gene encodes CDR1 SGHVS and CDR2 FQNEAQ. With 5 bases removed from V and 2 bases from J, the gap between germline ends came to 12 bases. This CDR3 spans 14 amino acids. In DNA form, the CDR3 reads TGTGCCAGCAGCCGAGGGCGGGTACAAGAGACCCAGTACTTC. Translated: CASSRGRVQETQYF.

The chain uses TRBV7-2 and TRBJ2-1; D unresolved. Germline-derived CDR1 and CDR2 are SGHTA and FQGNSA. Trimming took 2 bases from V and 6 from J, leaving 17 bases between them. The CDR3 is 16 residues long. Here the CDR3 DNA reads TGTGCCAGCAGCTTAAGTCCCTTGGAGAAGAGCAATGAGCAGTTCTTC. Amino acid sequence: CASSLSPLEKSNEQFF.

The chain links TRBV6-5 to TRBJ1-3; no firm D call. V was cut by 11 bases and J by 8 bases, with 13 bases left in between. The CDR3 covers 11 residues. Germline V gives CDR1 MNHEY, CDR2 SVGAGI. The CDR3 DNA is TGTGCCGCCCGCGCCCTGGACACCATATATTTT. It is translated as CAARALDTIYF.

V gene TRBV5-6 combines with J gene TRBJ2-2; 7 nucleotides match TRBD1. Germline V gene sequence: CDR1 SGHDT, CDR2 YYEEEE. V was pared by 0 bases and J by 3 bases, with 5 bases of the junction left unmatched. This CDR3 comprises 16 residues. The chain's CDR3 is CASSLARDRYTGELFF. DNA for the CDR3: TGTGCCAGCAGCTTGGCCAGGGACAGATACACCGGGGAGCTGTTTTTT.

This clone was seen only a few times. This chain connects TRBV7-9 to TRBJ2-4; 9 positions agree with TRBD2. Germline V gene data show CDR1 as SEHNR and CDR2 as FQNEAQ (reference sequence). With 0 bases clipped from V and 7 bases from J, the junction kept 1 base outside the gene matches. CDR3 length: 14 amino acids. The CDR3 loop reads CASSLASGGNIQYF. The CDR3 coding sequence is TGTGCCAGCAGCTTAGCCAGCGGGGGGAACATTCAGTACTTC.

This clone occurred once. The genes are TRBV7-2 and TRBJ2-2; the D is unclear. The V gene's germline CDR1 is SGHTA and CDR2 FQGNSA. The CDR3 is made up of 13 amino acids. The ends were cut back, 2 bases at V and 5 bases at J, with 6 bases in the middle. CDR3 region: CASSLSGTGELFF. Written as DNA, the CDR3 is TGTGCCAGCAGCTTATCGGGTACCGGGGAGCTGTTTTTT. Full variable domain (outside the CDR3, taken from reference TRBV7-2 and TRBJ2-2): GAGVSQSPSNKVTEKGKDVELRCDPISGHTALYWYRQSLGQGLEFLIYFQGNSAPDKSGLPSDRFSAERTGGSVSTLTIQRTQQEDSAVYLCASSLSGTGELFFGEGSRLTVL.

This rearrangement joins TRBV24-1 to TRBJ2-7; 10 bases are a match to TRBD2. The CDR3 sequence is 20 residues long. Germline V gene data show CDR1 as KGHDR and CDR2 as SFDVKD. V was clipped by 4 bases and J by 2 bases; unmatched bases: 19. CDR3: CATSDPTPGTSDPLAYEQYF. CDR3 nucleotides: TGTGCCACCAGTGACCCCACACCCGGGACTAGCGATCCGTTGGCCTACGAGCAGTACTTC.

In this sample, this clone turned up once. The chain links TRBV5-4 to TRBJ2-1; the match to TRBD2 covers 8 bases. Germline CDR1 SGHNT, CDR2 YYREEE (reference sequence). The CDR3 spans 14 residues. The junction had 5 bases not matched to a gene; V was cut back by 2 bases and J by 7 bases. CDR3 in amino acids: CASSFERGKNEQFF. The CDR3 DNA is TGTGCCAGCAGCTTCGAGCGGGGGAAGAATGAGCAGTTCTTC.

The chain is built from TRBV7-2 and TRBJ2-1, with a possible D match to TRBD2 (6 bases). The length of the CDR3 is 16 residues. Germline V lookup: CDR1 SGHTA, CDR2 FQGNSA. V lost 7 bases and J 5 bases, leaving 21 bases between the germline ends. The CDR3 DNA reads TGTGCCAGCACCCTACTAGCTAGCGCTACCCACAATGAGCAGTTCTTC. This codes for CASTLLASATHNEQFF.

This clone occurred a few times. The chain has TRBV7-9 and TRBJ1-3, with a possible D match to TRBD1 (6 bases). Germline V lookup: CDR1 SEHNR, CDR2 FQNEAQ (reference sequence). Trimming cost V 5 bases and J 4 bases, with 12 bases left between them. The CDR3 has 14 residues. The CDR3 region is CASSPPGGGNTIYF. CDR3 DNA sequence: TGTGCCAGCAGCCCCCCGGGGGGCGGAAACACCATATATTTT. Full variable domain (rest looked up from reference TRBV7-9 and TRBJ1-3): DTGVSQNPRHKITKRGQNVTFRCDPISEHNRLYWYRQTLGQGPEFLTYFQNEAQLEKSRLLSDRFSAERPKGSFSTLEIQRTEQGDSAMYLCASSPPGGGNTIYFGEGSWLTVV.

The chain joins TRBV5-1 to TRBJ2-6; 10 nucleotides line up with TRBD1. The CDR3 runs to 21 residues. Germline CDR1 and CDR2: SGHRS and YFSETQ. The ends lost 5 bases at V and 0 bases at J; junction bases unmatched: 17. The CDR3 here is CASRRGTGDFVGSSGANVLTF. The DNA of the CDR3 is TGCGCCAGCAGGCGGGGGACAGGGGATTTTGTGGGGAGCTCTGGGGCCAACGTCCTGACTTTC.

This clone was detected only a few times. The chain joins TRBV30 to TRBJ1-6; no clear D gene. CDR3 length: 15 residues. Germline V gene sequence: CDR1 GTSNPN, CDR2 SVGIG (reference sequence). V lost 1 base and J 8 bases, leaving 15 bases between the germline ends. CDR3 sequence: CAWSGGRGGDSPLHF. The CDR3 DNA follows: TGTGCCTGGAGTGGCGGCCGGGGAGGTGATTCACCCCTCCACTTT.

The chain recombines TRBV7-2 with TRBJ2-5; a weak D match, TRBD1 (5 bases). V lost 2 bases, J lost 1 base, and 20 bases lay in between. The germline V gene has CDR1 SGHTA and CDR2 FQGNSA. The CDR3 runs 18 residues. DNA for the CDR3: TGTGCCAGCAGCTTAAGATCGCGGCGGCAGGGATCCCAAGAGACCCAGTACTTC. Its translation is CASSLRSRRQGSQETQYF.